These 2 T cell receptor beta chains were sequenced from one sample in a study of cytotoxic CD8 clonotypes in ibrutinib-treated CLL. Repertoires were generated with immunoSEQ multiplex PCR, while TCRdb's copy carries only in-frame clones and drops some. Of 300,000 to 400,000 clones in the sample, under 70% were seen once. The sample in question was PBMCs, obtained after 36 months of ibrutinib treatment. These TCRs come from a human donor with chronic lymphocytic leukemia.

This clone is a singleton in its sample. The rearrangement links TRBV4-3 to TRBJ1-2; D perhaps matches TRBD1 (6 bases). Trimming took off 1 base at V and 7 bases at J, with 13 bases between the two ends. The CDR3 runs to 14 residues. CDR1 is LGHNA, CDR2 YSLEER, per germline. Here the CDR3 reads CASSQAGRGGGYTF. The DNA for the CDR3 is TGCGCCAGCAGCCAAGCGGGCAGGGGAGGTGGCTACACCTTC.

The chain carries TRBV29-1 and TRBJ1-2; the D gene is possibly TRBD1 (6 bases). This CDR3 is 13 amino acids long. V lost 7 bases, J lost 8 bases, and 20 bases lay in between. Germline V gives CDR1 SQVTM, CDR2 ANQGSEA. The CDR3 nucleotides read TGCAGCGCTGCGGGCGGGACACACCGCGGCTACACCTTC. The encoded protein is CSAAGGTHRGYTF.